Reported below is one T cell receptor beta chain. Its matching antigen is unknown. The data are from a study of CD8 T cells in Susac syndrome. About the research overall: Treatment at blood withdrawal was none, corticosteroids, or intravenous immunoglobulin alone in Susac syndrome patients. The study's findings and limits: The CD4+ T cell repertoires from Susac syndrome exhibited no clonal expansion.

Negative isolation yielded CD4+ and CD8+ T cells, and FACS enriched TEMRA cells. Reverse transcription of roughly 0.5 to 1 ug RNA was carried out with random hexamers. An immunoSEQ multiplex PCR amplified TCR beta CDR3 over 54 Vbeta and 13 Jbeta. TCRdb ran MiXCR on the immunoSEQ multiplex PCR reads and lists one entry per CDR3 protein. The sample includes under 95,000 distinct CDR3 sequences, roughly 94% of them seen just once. The V gene end was trimmed by 0 bases and the J gene end by 3 bases; junction bases not matched to a gene: 1. This CDR3 region has 15 residues. CDR1 is SGDLS and CDR2 is YYNGEE in the germline V gene.

The sample consisted of CD4+ T cells from PBMCs. The TCR originated in a human donor with Susac syndrome. The chain combines TRBV9 with TRBJ2-3; TRBD1 matches 10 bases. The CDR3 protein is CASSVGDRGTDTQYF. Here the CDR3 DNA reads TGTGCCAGCAGCGTAGGGGACAGGGGAACAGATACGCAGTATTTT.